A single sample is the source of the 16 T cell receptor beta chains below, sequenced in a study of T cell changes during pregnancy in multiple sclerosis. TCRdb's table, derived via immunoSEQ multiplex PCR, lists solely in-frame clones and lacks some. The sample lists tens of thousands of clones; approximately 90% were seen once. This sample comprised peripheral blood, obtained in the first trimester of pregnancy. These receptors were taken from a female donor with multiple sclerosis, enrolled in a pregnancy study.

The CDR3 DNA is TGTGCCAGCAGCCAACCGGACATGAACACTGAAGCTTTCTTT. As protein: CASSQPDMNTEAFF. J is TRBJ1-1 and V is TRBV4-2; D possibly corresponds to TRBD1 (5 bases). The V gene's germline CDR1 is LGHNA and CDR2 YNFKEQ. CDR3 length: 14 residues. Trimming stripped 2 bases from V and 0 bases from J, with 7 bases between.

V usage is TRBV5-1 and J usage is TRBJ2-1; 15 nucleotides agree with TRBD2. The germline gives CDR1 SGHRS, CDR2 YFSETQ. The length of the CDR3 is 16 residues. V trimming: 6 bases; J trimming: 5 bases; junction bases outside the gene matches: 6. In nucleotides, the CDR3 is TGCGCCAGCACGAGGACTAGCGGGAGGGCCGACAATGAGCAGTTCTTC. Amino acids: CASTRTSGRADNEQFF.

The chain employs TRBV4-3 and TRBJ1-5; a weak D match, TRBD1 (5 bases). The CDR3 runs to 15 residues. CDR1 LGHNA and CDR2 YSLEER come from the germline V gene. V lost 4 bases and J lost 2, with 12 bases in between. This CDR3 reads CASSPRVAGNQPQHF. In DNA form, the CDR3 reads TGCGCCAGCAGCCCCAGGGTGGCGGGCAATCAGCCCCAGCATTTT.

This clone was seen a single time. The genes are TRBV7-6 and TRBJ2-5, with D tentatively TRBD1 (6 bases). Deletions cut 4 bases from V and 2 bases from J, with 23 bases between. CDR1 and CDR2 from the germline V gene are SGHVS and FNYEAQ. This CDR3 region has 18 residues. The CDR3 DNA is TGTGCCAGCAGCTCGCACCCAGGGGATCTAGGGTGGCAAGAGACCCAGTACTTC. Translation gives CASSSHPGDLGWQETQYF.

This chain uses TRBV5-1 with TRBJ2-7; 10 nucleotides line up with TRBD1. The CDR3 is made up of 13 amino acids. The V segment lost 7 bases and the J segment 6 bases; nucleotides outside the gene matches: 7. Germline CDR1 SGHRS, CDR2 YFSETQ. DNA of the CDR3: TGCGCCAGCGCGGGACAGGGGTACGGCGAGCAGTACTTC. Amino acids: CASAGQGYGEQYF.

The CDR3 is CASSNLRVMNTEAFF. CDR3 coding DNA: TGTGCCAGTTCAAATCTCAGGGTGATGAACACTGAAGCTTTCTTT. The chain carries TRBV19 and TRBJ1-1; maybe TRBD1 (5 bases). CDR1 and CDR2 from the germline V gene are LNHDA and SQIVND (reference sequence). There are 15 residues in the CDR3. V lost 8 bases to trimming and J lost 0 bases, with 16 bases between them.

The chain employs TRBV9 and TRBJ2-7, with D perhaps matching TRBD2 (6 bases). The V and J ends lost 2 bases and 1 base respectively, with 13 bases between them. Looked up from germline, CDR1 is SGDLS and CDR2 is YYNGEE. The CDR3 runs 15 residues. The CDR3 loop is CASSVGTETSYEQYF. The CDR3 DNA is TGTGCCAGCAGCGTTGGGACTGAAACTTCCTACGAGCAGTACTTC. The complete variable domain, with remaining parts taken from reference TRBV9 and TRBJ2-7, reads DSGVTQTPKHLITATGQRVTLRCSPRSGDLSVYWYQQSLDQGLQFLIQYYNGEERAKGNILERFSAQQFPDLHSELNLSSLELGDSALYFCASSVGTETSYEQYFGPGTRLTVT.

The J gene is TRBJ1-1, the V gene TRBV30, with D perhaps TRBD1 (6 bases). This CDR3 has 13 amino acids. V shed 0 bases and J shed 4 bases, with 9 bases lying between them. CDR1 GTSNPN and CDR2 SVGIG come from the germline V gene (reference sequence). The DNA for the CDR3 is TGTGCCTGGAGTGTAATACAGGGCACTGAAGCTTTCTTT. This codes for CAWSVIQGTEAFF.

This clone was detected once. In DNA, the CDR3 is TGTGCCAGCAGGCTGGACAGCAACACTGAAGCTTTCTTT. Translated: CASRLDSNTEAFF. The V gene is TRBV7-9, the J gene TRBJ1-1; TRBD1 might be the D (6 bases). The CDR3 runs to 13 residues. V was clipped by 6 bases and J by 2 bases, with 10 bases between them. The germline gives CDR1 SEHNR, CDR2 FQNEAQ (reference sequence). The whole variable domain, filled in from reference TRBV7-9 and TRBJ1-1, reads DTGVSQNPRHKITKRGQNVTFRCDPISEHNRLYWYRQTLGQGPEFLTYFQNEAQLEKSRLLSDRFSAERPKGSFSTLEIQRTEQGDSAMYLCASRLDSNTEAFFGQGTRLTVV.

The chain joins TRBV9 to TRBJ2-2; 8 bases align to TRBD2. The length of the CDR3 is 17 residues. V shed 0 bases, J shed 4 bases, and the junction held 8 bases outside the gene matches. From germline, CDR1 is SGDLS and CDR2 YYNGEE. CDR3 protein: CASSVVPAGGSTGELFF. CDR3 sequence (DNA): TGTGCCAGCAGCGTAGTGCCCGCGGGAGGTAGCACCGGGGAGCTGTTTTTT.

The chain carries TRBV9 and TRBJ1-6, with a possible D match to TRBD1 (6 bases). The CDR3 consists of 15 residues. Trimming took 3 bases from V and 8 from J, leaving 15 bases between them. Germline V gene lookup returns CDR1 SGDLS and CDR2 YYNGEE. The CDR3 DNA reads TGTGCCAGCAGCGGGACAGCCGAATATTATTCACCCCTCCACTTT. It specifies CASSGTAEYYSPLHF.

The chain combines TRBV28 with TRBJ1-2; D is possibly TRBD1 (6 bases). V gave up 5 bases and J gave up 7 bases, with 11 bases separating them. Looked up from germline, CDR1 is MDHEN and CDR2 is SYDVKM. This CDR3 has 12 amino acids. In DNA, the CDR3 is TGTGCCAGCAGTCCCGACAGGTTTGGCTACACCTTC. Its translation is CASSPDRFGYTF.

This chain joins TRBV14 and TRBJ2-1; TRBD1 aligns across 7 bases. Trimming took 5 bases from V and 3 from J; bases not matched to a gene: 13. Germline loops: CDR1 SGHDN, CDR2 FVKESK. This CDR3 has 17 residues. CDR3 in amino acids: CASSDLRGTEIYNEQFF. CDR3 nucleotides: TGTGCCAGCAGCGACCTCAGGGGGACAGAGATCTACAATGAGCAGTTCTTC.

A few counts support this clone. The chain combines TRBV5-1 with TRBJ1-1; D is undetermined. Between the trimmed V and J ends, which lost 0 bases and 4 bases, there was a span of 13 bases. The germline V gene encodes CDR1 SGHRS and CDR2 YFSETQ. The CDR3 runs 15 residues. This CDR3 reads CASSLDHIGSTEAFF. Here the CDR3 DNA reads TGCGCCAGCAGCTTGGACCATATTGGGAGCACTGAAGCTTTCTTT.

The chain uses TRBV6-5 and TRBJ2-6; D call uncertain. This CDR3 is built from 15 residues. Trimming took off 2 bases at V and 1 base at J, with 6 bases between the two ends. Germline values: CDR1 MNHEY, CDR2 SVGAGI. The CDR3, as DNA: TGTGCCAGCAGTTACGCCGGGTCTGGGGCCAACGTCCTGACTTTC. Protein product: CASSYAGSGANVLTF.

The sample holds one count of this clone. V and J are TRBV5-1 and TRBJ2-2; 10 positions agree with TRBD2. Per the germline V gene, CDR1 is SGHRS and CDR2 is YFSETQ. The trim removed 3 bases at V and 4 bases at J, leaving 9 bases unmatched. This CDR3 contains 17 residues. CDR3 sequence (DNA): TGCGCCAGCAGCTGGGGGCTAGCGGGAGTTAGCACCGGGGAGCTGTTTTTT. Encoded protein: CASSWGLAGVSTGELFF.